This TCR beta chain comes out of a study of CD8 T cells in ankylosing spondylitis (dated by TCRdb to the late 2010s). Some background on the complete study: The study profiled T cell receptor beta repertoires in healthy donors and ankylosing spondylitis patients to find disease-linked TCR variants. The whole study cohort included some 100 healthy donors and about two dozen ankylosing spondylitis patients. Peripheral blood samples were taken, and synovial fluid was additionally collected from ankylosing spondylitis patients. The paper as a whole reports these results and caveats: The disease-linked clones had a CD8+ phenotype and were found at relatively low frequencies in peripheral blood. The disease-linked clones were reported to be significantly enriched in matched synovial fluid samples from ankylosing spondylitis patients. Some of the motif variants had been reported before in the synovial fluid and blood of reactive arthritis patients, a finding that suggests common disease-initiation mechanisms. A TCR beta motif of fewer than 10 highly homologous amino acid variants appeared characteristic of blood from ankylosing spondylitis patients.

This clonotype was found a few times. It lacks a known antigen. It has no much larger one-base neighbor in the sample; base qualities were not kept. The reads were generated on an Illumina HiSeq 2500. Quantitative 5'-RACE with molecular barcodes was the method used to prepare the TCR beta libraries. Per the authors' processing: To identify disease-linked TCR variants, a new computational method was used, one built on a probabilistic model of VDJ rearrangement. Using fastp at Q25 and MiXCR, TCRdb reprocessed the public reads and kept productive beta chains. Rows merge per CDR3 protein into single entries with the most common DNA and genes. The V and J calls follow TCRdb's processing rather than the paper's. This sample holds roughly 490,000 distinct CDR3 sequences; about 5.7% were observed only once. The ten largest clones add up to around 3.4% of the sample. The TCR originated in a male donor with ankylosing spondylitis. Sequencing was performed on blood, either unsorted or a sorted T cell fraction (not recorded which).

The nucleotide sequence reads TGCGCCAGCAGTGAGTCGGGATACGGGATCTTTTACGAGCAGTACTTC. Its amino acids are CASSESGYGIFYEQYF. The chain employs TRBV10-2 and TRBJ2-7; matching of 5 bases hints at TRBD2 as the D gene. Taken from the germline V gene, the CDR1 and CDR2 loops are WSHSY and SAAADI. Cut back by 0 bases and 4 bases, the V and J ends lie 16 bases apart. Counted from cysteine to phenylalanine, this CDR3 has 16 amino acids. Here the CDR3 DNA is all that survives: 48 bases in frame from base 1.